The clone carrying this TCR beta chain was seen just once. Its cognate antigen is unknown. The germline V and J ends were trimmed by 0 bases and 1 base, with 9 bases remaining between them. Per germline, CDR1 LNHNV and CDR2 YYDKDF (reference sequence). CDR3 size: 15 residues. The entry originates in a study of T cell responses to AZD1222 COVID-19 vaccine. Points from the study as a whole: At study baseline, merely a handful of AZD1222 recipients were seropositive.

The assay was immunoSEQ multiplex PCR, and TCRdb's table has in-frame clones only and misses some. The table has 150,000 to 180,000 clones, over 85% seen once. The sample here was peripheral blood, taken on day 0 of AZD1222 vaccination. The chain carries TRBV15 and TRBJ1-1; D perhaps matches TRBD1 (5 bases). This sequence was found in an adult in good health. DNA of the CDR3: TGTGCCACCAGCAGAGATCTTGGGGGGAACACTGAAGCTTTCTTT. Translation gives CATSRDLGGNTEAFF. The variable domain in full, completed from reference TRBV15 and TRBJ1-1, reads DAMVIQNPRYQVTQFGKPVTLSCSQTLNHNVMYWYQQKSSQAPKLLFHYYDKDFNNEADTPDNFQSRRPNTSFCFLDIRSPGLGDTAMYLCATSRDLGGNTEAFFGQGTRLTVV.